This T cell receptor beta chain stems from a study of blood T cell repertoires in COVID-19. Study-level background: Samples taken during acute and convalescent COVID-19 were collected in the United States, Italy and Spain. Sample material is recorded as cDNA or gDNA derived from T cells, B-cell-depleted T cells, or PBMCs.

The ends were cut back, 8 bases at V and 2 bases at J, with 9 bases in the middle. Per the germline V gene, CDR1 is LGHDT and CDR2 is YNNKEL (reference sequence). The CDR3 sequence is 13 residues long. Study processing details: Researchers report that nucleated cell counts were estimated from reference gene primer amplification. This table comes from immunoSEQ multiplex PCR, and its TCRdb copy is limited to in-frame clones, with some not included. The V and J calls and the clone size are those of that table, but D and trimming were determined from the DNA. This sample has some 180,000 clones, with approximately 83% found just once. One Seattle source followed patients from active infection through their disease course.

The specimen sequenced was peripheral blood. The source is a woman in her thirties or forties with COVID-19, enrolled during active disease. The chain links TRBV3-1 (or the pseudogene TRBV3-2) to TRBJ2-2; D is unresolved. The DNA of the CDR3 is TGTGCCAGCCGACTCGAAAACACCGGGGAGCTGTTTTTT. It encodes CASRLENTGELFF.